The next 32 T cell receptor beta chains were all read from a single sample in a study of cytomegalovirus exposure and HLA in healthy donors. Primers included in the PCR were 60 Vbeta and 13 Jbeta primers. Clones were sequenced by immunoSEQ multiplex PCR, and TCRdb holds only the in-frame ones, with some missing. This repertoire shows about 160,000 clones, about three quarters found once; its top ten account for about 2.1%. Sequencing input: PBMCs. All receptors derive from a female donor in good health and CMV-seronegative.

The DNA of the CDR3 is TGTGCCAGCAGCTCCTACTCCGGGATTAACAATGAGCAGTTCTTC. It is translated as CASSSYSGINNEQFF. The chain combines TRBV5-4 with TRBJ2-1; D perhaps matches TRBD2 (5 bases). Trimming shortened V by 3 bases and J by 5 bases, and 15 bases separated the two germline ends. This CDR3 has 15 residues. Germline CDR1 is SGHNT and CDR2 is YYREEE (reference sequence).

The chain links TRBV7-3 to TRBJ2-3; 7 bases match TRBD2. Germline V gives CDR1 SGHTA, CDR2 FQGTGA. The CDR3 covers 17 residues. With 2 bases clipped from V and 3 bases from J, the junction kept 11 bases outside the gene matches. DNA of the CDR3: TGTGCCAGCAGCTTAGAAATGGCGGGAGCCGGAACAGATACGCAGTATTTT. Encoded protein: CASSLEMAGAGTDTQYF.

CDR3 sequence (DNA): TGCGCCAGCAGCTTCCAGGCGAGCGGGACCTACAATGAGCAGTTCTTC. It translates to CASSFQASGTYNEQFF. V is TRBV5-1 and J is TRBJ2-1; 7 bases are shared with TRBD2. V was clipped by 2 bases and J by 2 bases; unmatched bases: 7. Germline assignment: CDR1 SGHRS and CDR2 YFSETQ. The CDR3 totals 16 residues.

The rearrangement uses TRBV29-1 and TRBJ2-7, with 8 bases matching TRBD2. CDR3 length: 12 amino acids. From germline, CDR1 is SQVTM and CDR2 ANQGSEA. J lost 6 bases, V lost 5 bases, and 6 bases had no gene match. CDR3 DNA sequence: TGCAGCGTTACACGGGGGGGTAGCGAGCAGTACTTC. This encodes CSVTRGGSEQYF.

The chain uses TRBV29-1 and TRBJ2-3; TRBD2 is a possible D gene (6 bases). This CDR3 region has 13 residues. Looked up from germline, CDR1 is SQVTM and CDR2 is ANQGSEA. Trimming removed 7 bases at V and 4 bases at J, with 15 bases between. CDR3 amino acids: CSAGTPEADTQYF. The CDR3 region has the DNA TGCAGCGCCGGGACTCCAGAGGCAGATACGCAGTATTTT.

CDR3 protein: CASSLGLSSYEQYF. The CDR3, as DNA: TGTGCCAGCAGCTTGGGACTCAGCTCCTACGAGCAGTACTTC. The chain joins TRBV7-2 to TRBJ2-7, with D possibly being TRBD2 (6 bases). The CDR3 runs 14 residues. The germline V gene encodes CDR1 SGHTA and CDR2 FQGNSA. Trimming stripped 3 bases from V and 0 bases from J, with 9 bases between.

This clone was observed a few times. The same CDR3 also results from other DNA sequences found in this sample. The CDR3 DNA follows: TGTGCCTGGAGTGGGCAGGGCACTGAAGCTTTCTTT. This gives the protein CAWSGQGTEAFF. The chain employs TRBV30 and TRBJ1-1, with a possible D match to TRBD1 (5 bases). From germline, CDR1 is GTSNPN and CDR2 SVGIG (reference sequence). The CDR3 spans 12 residues. Trimming left V 1 base short and J 4 bases short, with 7 bases between.

The gene calls are TRBV6-5 and TRBJ2-1, with D possibly being TRBD1 (5 bases). This CDR3 has 15 amino acids. Germline CDR1 reads MNHEY; CDR2 reads SVGAGI. The V gene lost 1 base and the J gene lost 3 bases, with 10 bases spanning the gap. The CDR3 region has the DNA TGTGCCAGCAGTTACTACAGGCCAGTCTACAATGAGCAGTTCTTC. Translated: CASSYYRPVYNEQFF.

The CDR3 is CASSRWDRPPGNTIYF. The CDR3 DNA is TGTGCCAGCAGCAGATGGGACAGACCTCCTGGAAACACCATATATTTT. This chain uses TRBV6-4 with TRBJ1-3, with 7 bases that match TRBD1. This CDR3 has 16 amino acids. CDR1 and CDR2 (germline): MRHNA, SNTAGT. Unmatched junction bases numbered 10, after V lost 6 bases and J lost 2 bases.

CDR3 protein: CASSQEPTSGYDIQYF. The DNA for the CDR3 is TGTGCCAGCAGCCAAGAGCCGACTAGCGGGTATGACATTCAGTACTTC. The rearrangement uses TRBV4-2 and TRBJ2-4, with TRBD2 identical over 10 bases. Unmatched junction bases numbered 7, after V lost 0 bases and J lost 8 bases. The CDR3 spans 16 residues. Germline V lookup: CDR1 LGHNA, CDR2 YNFKEQ.

The chain combines TRBV7-9 with TRBJ2-7; no reliable D call. CDR1 and CDR2 (germline): SEHNR, FQNEAQ (reference sequence). The CDR3 is 14 residues long. Trimming took 3 bases from V and 2 from J, leaving 11 bases between them. In DNA, the CDR3 is TGTGCCAGCAGCTTGGCGGCGGCCGCCTACGAGCAGTACTTC. Translating gives CASSLAAAAYEQYF.

The chain carries TRBV7-3 and TRBJ2-5, with 7 bases aligning to TRBD2. This CDR3 has 15 residues. Germline trimming cut 3 bases from V and 5 bases from J; bases unmatched to any gene: 9. Germline V gives CDR1 SGHTA, CDR2 FQGTGA. The CDR3 nucleotides are TGTGCCAGCAGCTTTTTGGCGGGGCGGGGGGAGACCCAGTACTTC. Translated: CASSFLAGRGETQYF.

This clone has just a few counts. This chain connects TRBV6-5 to TRBJ2-3; 7 nucleotides align to TRBD1. The CDR3 sequence is 13 residues long. The trim removed 6 bases at V and 6 bases at J, leaving 6 bases unmatched. Germline CDR1 reads MNHEY; CDR2 reads SVGAGI. CDR3 amino acids: CASRVDRVDTQYF. In DNA, the CDR3 is TGTGCCAGCAGAGTTGACAGGGTCGATACGCAGTATTTT.

The chain uses TRBV9 and TRBJ2-2, with D perhaps TRBD2 (6 bases). The CDR3 contains 16 residues. The germline V gene encodes CDR1 SGDLS and CDR2 YYNGEE. Trimming shortened V by 4 bases and J by 2 bases, and 15 bases separated the two germline ends. CDR3 DNA: TGTGCCAGCAGCAAACTAGGAGGGCTCAACACCGGGGAGCTGTTTTTT. It yields the protein CASSKLGGLNTGELFF.

This rearrangement joins TRBV19 to TRBJ2-6, with a weak D call TRBD2 (6 bases). The CDR3 covers 16 residues. Deletions cut 7 bases from V and 4 bases from J, with 17 bases between. Germline CDR1 reads LNHDA; CDR2 reads SQIVND (reference sequence). CDR3 DNA: TGTGCCAGTACCCAGTTAGGGGAGGCCGGGGCCAACGTCCTGACTTTC. Its translation: CASTQLGEAGANVLTF.

The chain combines TRBV5-4 with TRBJ2-3; a weak D match, TRBD2 (5 bases). The CDR3 is 17 residues long. Deletions cut 0 bases from V and 1 base from J, with 15 bases between. The germline gives CDR1 SGHNT, CDR2 YYREEE (reference sequence). Here the CDR3 DNA reads TGTGCCAGCAGCTTGGGGCTTACGGGGAGAGGCACAGATACGCAGTATTTT. Translating gives CASSLGLTGRGTDTQYF. Looking up the rest from reference TRBV5-4 and TRBJ2-3 gives the full variable domain: ETGVTQSPTHLIKTRGQQVTLRCSSQSGHNTVSWYQQALGQGPQFIFQYYREEENGRGNFPPRFSGLQFPNYSSELNVNALELDDSALYLCASSLGLTGRGTDTQYFGPGTRLTVL.

This clone was seen just once. CDR3: CASSPDWSGDTQYF. The CDR3 coding sequence is TGTGCCAGTAGTCCAGACTGGTCCGGGGATACGCAGTATTTT. J is TRBJ2-3 and V is TRBV19; D is undetermined. CDR3 size: 14 residues. V was shortened by 5 bases and J by 6 bases, with 15 bases between the two germline ends. Germline V CDR1 and CDR2: LNHDA, SQIVND (reference sequence).

The chain employs TRBV5-6 and TRBJ2-1, with 14 positions matching TRBD2. The junction had 1 base not matched to a gene; V was cut back by 2 bases and J by 6 bases. Looked up from germline, CDR1 is SGHDT and CDR2 is YYEEEE. This CDR3 is built from 15 residues. This CDR3 is CASSLGTSGSNEQFF. CDR3 nucleotide sequence: TGTGCCAGCAGCTTAGGGACTAGCGGGAGCAATGAGCAGTTCTTC.

This clone has a handful of counts. The CDR3 bases are TGTGCCAGCAGCCCATACGGGTACAATGAGCAGTTCTTC. Translation gives CASSPYGYNEQFF. The rearrangement links TRBV9 to TRBJ2-1; D gene unclear. V was clipped by 4 bases and J by 4 bases, with 9 bases between them. Germline lookup yields CDR1 SGDLS and CDR2 YYNGEE. There are 13 residues in the CDR3.

This chain joins TRBV7-2 and TRBJ2-5; a possible D gene is TRBD1 (5 bases). V was shortened by 1 base and J by 5 bases, with 14 bases between the two germline ends. The V gene's germline CDR1 is SGHTA and CDR2 FQGNSA. The CDR3 has 15 amino acids. CDR3: CASSLVKGIGETQYF. CDR3 nucleotides: TGTGCCAGCAGCTTAGTTAAGGGGATTGGGGAGACCCAGTACTTC.

This chain connects TRBV6-1 to TRBJ2-7; 10 nucleotides match TRBD1. Germline loops: CDR1 MNHNS, CDR2 SASEGT. This CDR3 has 15 residues. With V trimmed by 5 bases and J by 2 bases, 6 bases remained unmatched. DNA for the CDR3: TGTGCCAGCAGTCTACTCGGACAGGGGGCCTACGAGCAGTACTTC. It specifies CASSLLGQGAYEQYF.

This clone has just one count. The chain couples TRBV18 to TRBJ1-1; possible D gene TRBD1, 5 bases. Germline V gene sequence: CDR1 KGHSH, CDR2 LQKENI. V lost 2 bases and J lost 3, with 22 bases in between. The CDR3 is 18 amino acids. CDR3 sequence (DNA): TGTGCCAGCTCACCAGACCACAGGAGGGTACAAACCCACACTGAAGCTTTCTTT. Its translation is CASSPDHRRVQTHTEAFF.

The chain carries TRBV7-8 and TRBJ2-7, with D uncertain. CDR1 is SGHVS, CDR2 FQNEAQ, per germline. Trimming took 5 bases from V and 0 from J, leaving 5 bases between them. The CDR3 has 12 residues. The CDR3 DNA sequence: TGTGCCAGCAGCCCCGGCTCCTACGAGCAGTACTTC. As protein: CASSPGSYEQYF. The full variable domain, completed using reference TRBV7-8 and TRBJ2-7, is GAGVSQSPRYKVAKRGQDVALRCDPISGHVSLFWYQQALGQGPEFLTYFQNEAQLDKSGLPSDRFFAERPEGSVSTLKIQRTQQEDSAVYLCASSPGSYEQYFGPGTRLTVT.

The V call is TRBV6-5, the J call TRBJ1-1; D call uncertain. Germline lookup yields CDR1 MNHEY and CDR2 SVGAGI. V lost 2 bases to trimming and J lost 6 bases, with 4 bases between them. The CDR3 extends over 11 amino acids. The DNA for the CDR3 is TGTGCCAGCAGTTACCAGGCTGAAGCTTTCTTT. Protein: CASSYQAEAFF.

This chain links TRBV30 with TRBJ1-5; TRBD1 agrees at 9 bases. The CDR3 spans 13 residues. J was trimmed by 4 bases and V by 7 bases; bases with no gene match: 5. Per germline, CDR1 GTSNPN and CDR2 SVGIG (reference sequence). The CDR3: CALKDRGNQPQHF. The CDR3 DNA sequence: TGTGCCTTAAAGGACAGGGGTAATCAGCCCCAGCATTTT.

V gene TRBV30 combines with J gene TRBJ1-5; D gene unclear. The ends were cut back, 0 bases at V and 5 bases at J, with 8 bases in the middle. The V gene's germline CDR1 is GTSNPN and CDR2 SVGIG (reference sequence). This CDR3 comprises 13 residues. CDR3 DNA sequence: TGTGCCTGGAGTGTACAGTTTGATCAGCCCCAGCATTTT. It is translated as CAWSVQFDQPQHF. The entire variable domain, with the rest obtained from reference TRBV30 and TRBJ1-5, is as follows: SQTIHQWPATLVQPVGSPLSLECTVEGTSNPNLYWYRQAAGRGLQLLFYSVGIGQISSEVPQNLSASRPQDRQFILSSKKLLLSDSGFYLCAWSVQFDQPQHFGDGTRLSIL.

This chain joins TRBV5-1 and TRBJ1-1, with 9 bases matching TRBD1. J gave up 5 bases and V 2 bases, and 10 bases lay outside the gene matches. The CDR3 spans 16 residues. In germline, CDR1 is SGHRS, CDR2 YFSETQ. CDR3 loop: CASSFAQGALGTEAFF. In DNA, the CDR3 is TGCGCCAGCAGCTTCGCACAGGGGGCGCTGGGGACTGAAGCTTTCTTT.

This clone was observed a few times. The V call is TRBV5-8, the J call TRBJ1-1; D is ambiguous. Trimming removed 10 bases at V and 5 bases at J, with 12 bases between. The germline gives CDR1 SGHTS, CDR2 YDEGEE. CDR3 length: 11 residues. CDR3 in DNA: TGTGCCCTTAGGAGGGAGACTGAAGCTTTCTTT. This codes for CALRRETEAFF.

This chain joins TRBV7-6 and TRBJ2-7; D is unclear. The CDR3 runs 13 residues. Germline V gives CDR1 SGHVS, CDR2 FNYEAQ. V was shortened by 1 base and J by 0 bases, with 4 bases between the two germline ends. The CDR3 nucleotides read TGTGCCAGCAGCTTAGTCTACTCCTACGAGCAGTACTTC. This sequence encodes CASSLVYSYEQYF.

The rearrangement joins TRBV5-5 to TRBJ1-2, with a possible D match to TRBD1 (6 bases). The V gene lost 0 bases and the J gene lost 2 bases, with 11 bases spanning the gap. Per germline, CDR1 SGHKS and CDR2 YYEKEE (reference sequence). CDR3 length: 15 residues. CDR3 residues: CASSLGGPGNYGYTF. DNA of the CDR3: TGTGCCAGCAGCTTGGGGGGGCCAGGGAACTATGGCTACACCTTC.

The CDR3 loop is CASSLMTGLNTEAFF. The CDR3 nucleotides read TGTGCCAGCAGCTTAATGACAGGACTGAACACTGAAGCTTTCTTT. This rearrangement joins TRBV7-9 to TRBJ1-1; D possibly corresponds to TRBD1 (6 bases). The CDR3 covers 15 residues. The V end lost 2 bases, the J end lost 0 bases, and 10 bases lay between the germline ends. Germline CDR1 reads SEHNR; CDR2 reads FQNEAQ (reference sequence).

The chain recombines TRBV5-1 with TRBJ2-7, with TRBD1 matching 7 bases. Per the germline V gene, CDR1 is SGHRS and CDR2 is YFSETQ. The CDR3 spans 14 residues. Losses at the gene ends were 0 bases for V and 2 bases for J; bases not matched to a gene: 2. CDR3 bases: TGCGCCAGCAGCTTGGGGGACAGTACCTACGAGCAGTACTTC. It translates to CASSLGDSTYEQYF.